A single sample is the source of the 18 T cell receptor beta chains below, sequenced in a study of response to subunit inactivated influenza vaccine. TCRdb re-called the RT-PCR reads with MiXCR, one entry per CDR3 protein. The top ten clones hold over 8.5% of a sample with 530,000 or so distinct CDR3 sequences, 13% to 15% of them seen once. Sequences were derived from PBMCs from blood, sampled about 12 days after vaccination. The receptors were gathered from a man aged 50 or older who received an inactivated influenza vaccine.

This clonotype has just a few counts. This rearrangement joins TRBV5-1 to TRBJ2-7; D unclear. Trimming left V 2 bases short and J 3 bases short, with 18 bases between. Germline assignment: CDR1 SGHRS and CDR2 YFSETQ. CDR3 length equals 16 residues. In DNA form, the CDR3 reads TGCGCCAGCAGCTTACAAGGCGGCGTTCTCCTCTACGAGCAGTACTTC. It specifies CASSLQGGVLLYEQYF. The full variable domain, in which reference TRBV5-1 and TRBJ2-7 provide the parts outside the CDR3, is KAGVTQTPRYLIKTRGQQVTLSCSPISGHRSVSWYQQTPGQGLQFLFEYFSETQRNKGNFPGRFSGRQFSNSRSEMNVSTLELGDSALYLCASSLQGGVLLYEQYFGPGTRLTVT.

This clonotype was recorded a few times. The CDR3, as DNA: TGTGCCAGCAGCCAAGTATCAGGGTTTAGCGAGCAGTACTTC. This gives the protein CASSQVSGFSEQYF. V gene TRBV3-1 combines with J gene TRBJ2-7; tentatively, D is TRBD1 (5 bases). The CDR3 loop spans 14 amino acids. The ends were cut back, 1 base at V and 6 bases at J, with 13 bases in the middle. Germline V CDR1 and CDR2: LGHDT, YNNKEL (reference sequence).

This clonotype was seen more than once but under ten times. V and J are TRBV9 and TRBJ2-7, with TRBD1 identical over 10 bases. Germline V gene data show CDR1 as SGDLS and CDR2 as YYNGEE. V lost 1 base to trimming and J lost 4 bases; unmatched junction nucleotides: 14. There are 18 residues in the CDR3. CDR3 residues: CASSVSISSGTGVYEQYF. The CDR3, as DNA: TGTGCCAGCAGCGTAAGCATATCATCCGGGACAGGGGTATACGAGCAGTACTTC.

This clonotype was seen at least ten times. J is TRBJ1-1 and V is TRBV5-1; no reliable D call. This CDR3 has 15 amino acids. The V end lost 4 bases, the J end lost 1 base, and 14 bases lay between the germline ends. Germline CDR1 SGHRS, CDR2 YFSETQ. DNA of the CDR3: TGCGCCAGCAGCCTCCATGGGCGGGGGAACACTGAAGCTTTCTTT. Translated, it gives CASSLHGRGNTEAFF.

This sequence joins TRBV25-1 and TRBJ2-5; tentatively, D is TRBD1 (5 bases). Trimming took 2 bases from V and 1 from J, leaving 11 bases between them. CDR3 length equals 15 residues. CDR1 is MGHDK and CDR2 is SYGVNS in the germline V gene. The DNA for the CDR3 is TGTGCCAGCAGTGAAACAGGTGCAGGCCAAGAGACCCAGTACTTC. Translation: CASSETGAGQETQYF.

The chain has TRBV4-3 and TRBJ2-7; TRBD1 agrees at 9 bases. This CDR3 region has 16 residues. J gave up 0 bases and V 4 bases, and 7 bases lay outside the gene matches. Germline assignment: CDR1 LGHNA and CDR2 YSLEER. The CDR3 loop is CASSPRDRDPSYEQYF. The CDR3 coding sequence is TGCGCCAGCAGCCCCCGGGACAGGGATCCCTCCTACGAGCAGTACTTC.

CDR3 in amino acids: CASSELRGVQHF. The DNA for the CDR3 is TGTGCCAGCAGTGAGCTCCGGGGGGTTCAGCATTTT. The chain links TRBV2 to TRBJ1-5; possibly TRBD1 for D (5 bases). CDR3 length: 12 residues. The germline V gene has CDR1 SNHLY and CDR2 FYNNEI. Trimming stripped 3 bases from V and 13 bases from J, with 13 bases between.

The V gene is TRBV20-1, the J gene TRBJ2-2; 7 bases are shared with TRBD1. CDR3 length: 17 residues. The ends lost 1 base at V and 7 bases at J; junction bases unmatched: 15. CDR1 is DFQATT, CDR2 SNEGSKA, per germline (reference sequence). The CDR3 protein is CSARGAVETGSYGELFF. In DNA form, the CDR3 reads TGCAGTGCTAGAGGCGCCGTGGAGACAGGGTCGTACGGGGAGCTGTTTTTT.

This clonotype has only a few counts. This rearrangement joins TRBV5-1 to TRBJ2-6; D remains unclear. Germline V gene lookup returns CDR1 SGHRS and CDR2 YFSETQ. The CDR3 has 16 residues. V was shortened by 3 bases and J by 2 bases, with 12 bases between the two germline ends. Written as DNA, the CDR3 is TGCGCCAGCAGCTACCCCCAAGGGCCTGGGGCCAACGTCCTGACTTTC. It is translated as CASSYPQGPGANVLTF.

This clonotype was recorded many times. CDR3 nucleotides: TGTGCCAGCAGCTTGGGGGACAGGGGAGGAAATCAGCCCCAGCATTTT. Protein product: CASSLGDRGGNQPQHF. The gene calls are TRBV7-9 and TRBJ1-5; 10 bases match TRBD1. There are 16 residues in the CDR3. V was clipped by 3 bases and J by 4 bases; unmatched bases: 6. CDR1 is SEHNR, CDR2 FQNEAQ, per germline (reference sequence).

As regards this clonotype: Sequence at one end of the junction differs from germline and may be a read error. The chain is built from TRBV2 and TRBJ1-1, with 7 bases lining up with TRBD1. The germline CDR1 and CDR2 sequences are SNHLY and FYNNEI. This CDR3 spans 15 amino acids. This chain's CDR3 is CASNEQGMENTEAFF. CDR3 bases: TGTGCCAGCAATGAACAGGGGATGGAGAACACTGAAGCTTTCTTT. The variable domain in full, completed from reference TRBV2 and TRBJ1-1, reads EPEVTQTPSHQVTQMGQEVILRCVPISNHLYFYWYRQILGQKVEFLVSFYNNEISEKSEIFDDQFSVERPDGSNFTLKIRSTKLEDSAMYFCASNEQGMENTEAFFGQGTRLTVV.

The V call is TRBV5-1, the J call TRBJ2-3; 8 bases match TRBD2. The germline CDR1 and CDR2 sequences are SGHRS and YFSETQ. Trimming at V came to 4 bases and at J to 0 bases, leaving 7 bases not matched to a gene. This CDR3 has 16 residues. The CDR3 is CASSTVAGISTDTQYF. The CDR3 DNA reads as TGCGCCAGCAGCACGGTAGCGGGGATAAGCACAGATACGCAGTATTTT.

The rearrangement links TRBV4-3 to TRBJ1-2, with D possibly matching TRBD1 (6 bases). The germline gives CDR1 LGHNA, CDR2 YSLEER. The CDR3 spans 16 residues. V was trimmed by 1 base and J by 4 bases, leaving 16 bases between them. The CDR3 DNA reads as TGCGCCAGCAGCCAAGGCCGGGACACCGTCCTCTATGGCTACACCTTC. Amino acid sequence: CASSQGRDTVLYGYTF.

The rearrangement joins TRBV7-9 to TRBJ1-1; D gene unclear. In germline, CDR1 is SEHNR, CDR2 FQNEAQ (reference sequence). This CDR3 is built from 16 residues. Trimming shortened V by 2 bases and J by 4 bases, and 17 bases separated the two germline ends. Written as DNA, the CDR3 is TGTGCCAGCAGCTTAACACCGATTGGACCGGCCACTGAAGCTTTCTTT. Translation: CASSLTPIGPATEAFF.

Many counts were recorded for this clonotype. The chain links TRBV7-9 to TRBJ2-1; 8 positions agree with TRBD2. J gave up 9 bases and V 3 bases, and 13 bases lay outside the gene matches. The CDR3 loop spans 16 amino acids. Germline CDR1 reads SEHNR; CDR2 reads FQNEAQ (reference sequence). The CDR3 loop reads CASSLGVGLGLGEQFF. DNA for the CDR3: TGTGCCAGCAGCTTGGGTGTGGGACTAGGTCTAGGTGAGCAGTTCTTC.

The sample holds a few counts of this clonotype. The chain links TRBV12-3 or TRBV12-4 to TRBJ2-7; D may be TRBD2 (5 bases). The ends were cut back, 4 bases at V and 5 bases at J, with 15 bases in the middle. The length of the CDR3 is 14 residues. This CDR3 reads CASSSHLGSHEQYF. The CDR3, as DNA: TGTGCCAGCAGTTCCCACCTTGGGAGCCACGAGCAGTACTTC.

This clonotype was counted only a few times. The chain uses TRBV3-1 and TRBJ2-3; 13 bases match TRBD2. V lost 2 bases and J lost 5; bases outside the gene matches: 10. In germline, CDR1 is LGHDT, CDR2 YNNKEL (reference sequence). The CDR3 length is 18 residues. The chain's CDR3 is CASSQTGLAGEVGDTQYF. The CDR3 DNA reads TGTGCCAGCAGCCAAACCGGACTAGCGGGAGAGGTAGGAGATACGCAGTATTTT.

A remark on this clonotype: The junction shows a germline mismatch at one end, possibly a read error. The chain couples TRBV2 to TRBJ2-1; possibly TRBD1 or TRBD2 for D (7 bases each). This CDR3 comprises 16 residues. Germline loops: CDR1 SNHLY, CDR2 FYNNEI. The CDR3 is CASREETGRADNEQFF. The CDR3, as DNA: TGTGCCAGCAGAGAAGAGACAGGGAGGGCGGACAATGAGCAGTTCTTC.